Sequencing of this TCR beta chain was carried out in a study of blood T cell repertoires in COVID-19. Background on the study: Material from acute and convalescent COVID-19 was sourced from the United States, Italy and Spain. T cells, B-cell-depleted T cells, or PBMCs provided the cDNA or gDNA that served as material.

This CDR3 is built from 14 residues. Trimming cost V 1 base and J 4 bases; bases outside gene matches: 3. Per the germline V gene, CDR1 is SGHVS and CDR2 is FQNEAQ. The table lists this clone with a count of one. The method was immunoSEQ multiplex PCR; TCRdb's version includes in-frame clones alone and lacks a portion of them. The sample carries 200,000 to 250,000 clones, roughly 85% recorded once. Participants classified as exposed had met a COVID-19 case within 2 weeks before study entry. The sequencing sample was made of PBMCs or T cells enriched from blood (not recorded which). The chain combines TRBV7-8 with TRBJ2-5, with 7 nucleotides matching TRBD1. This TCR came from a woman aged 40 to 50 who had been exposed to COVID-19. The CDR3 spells CASSLDDRVETQYF. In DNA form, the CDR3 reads TGTGCCAGCAGCTTAGACGACAGGGTAGAGACCCAGTACTTC. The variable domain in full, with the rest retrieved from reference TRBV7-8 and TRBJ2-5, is GAGVSQSPRYKVAKRGQDVALRCDPISGHVSLFWYQQALGQGPEFLTYFQNEAQLDKSGLPSDRFFAERPEGSVSTLKIQRTQQEDSAVYLCASSLDDRVETQYFGPGTRLLVL.